Listed below are T cell receptor beta chains from one sample, sequenced in a study of OX40 agonist ivuxolimab in advanced cancers. Libraries were prepared by immunoSEQ multiplex PCR; TCRdb keeps only in-frame clonotypes and omits some of them. Here the sample spans more than 75,000 clones, around 86% being singletons. The sequenced sample was CD4+ or CD8+ T cells sorted from blood, obtained in a trial of the OX40 agonist ivuxolimab. The receptors stem from an adult with an advanced solid tumor such as melanoma, head and neck, liver or kidney cancer. Both conserved end residues are part of each CDR3. A D gene is named only where the DNA matches it firmly. Expanded clones are given a class, and other clones once, few, many or no size at all.

j_call v_call d_call clone_size cdr3_aa cdr3_nt
TRBJ2-7 TRBV6-5 - - CASSSPGLAGSYEQYF TGTGCCAGCAGTTCTCCGGGACTCGCGGGTTCCTACGAGCAGTACTTC
TRBJ2-1 TRBV28 - - CASSFGFLGQFF TGTGCCAGCAGTTTCGGGTTCCTTGGGCAGTTCTTC
TRBJ1-5 TRBV27 - - CASTSTRFGQPQHF TGTGCCAGCACCTCGACCCGGTTCGGTCAGCCCCAGCATTTT
TRBJ2-2 TRBV7-2 - - CASSLGAPGPNTGELFF TGTGCCAGCAGCTTAGGGGCGCCGGGGCCGAACACCGGGGAGCTGTTTTTT
TRBJ2-5 TRBV27 - - CASSSGPFGETQYF TGTGCCAGCAGTTCGGGACCTTTCGGGGAGACCCAGTACTTC
TRBJ2-1 TRBV9 TRBD2 - CASSVATFRGLPIF TGTGCCAGCAGCGTAGCTACATTTAGGGGACTACCGATCTTC
TRBJ1-2 TRBV14 - many CASSPFRGLNSYTF TGTGCCAGCAGCCCCTTTCGGGGGCTAAATAGCTACACCTTC
TRBJ2-1 TRBV19 - few CASSGQGKFYNEQFF -
TRBJ1-1 TRBV6-5 - once CASSNSWGLNTEAFF TGTGCCAGCAGTAACTCGTGGGGGTTGAACACTGAAGCTTTCTTT
TRBJ1-2 TRBV9 - - CASSVISAAYGYTF TGTGCCAGCAGCGTAATCTCGGCGGCCTATGGCTACACCTTC
TRBJ1-2 TRBV28 - once CASSSTGPTRYGYTF TGTGCCAGCAGCTCAACAGGGCCTACACGCTATGGCTACACCTTC
TRBJ2-3 TRBV7-9 TRBD2 few CASSTRGEGTDTQYF TGTGCCAGCAGCACACGGGGGGAGGGCACAGATACGCAGTATTTT
TRBJ1-5 TRBV7-8 - - CASSFVGGSGNQPQHF TGTGCCAGCAGCTTCGTGGGGGGCAGCGGCAATCAGCCCCAGCATTTT
TRBJ2-7 TRBV21-1 - - CASSKGGTGCYEQYF TGTGCCAGCAGCAAAGGTGGGACAGGGTGCTACGAGCAGTACTTC
TRBJ2-5 TRBV11-2 TRBD2 - CASSSRLAGLETQYF TGTGCCAGCAGCTCACGACTAGCGGGATTAGAGACCCAGTACTTC
TRBJ1-4 TRBV5-1 - - CASSLPGVATNEKLFF TGCGCCAGCAGCTTGCCAGGGGTTGCAACTAATGAAAAACTGTTTTTT
TRBJ2-2 TRBV10-3 TRBD2 - CATRRGVEAGELFF TGTGCCACCCGACGGGGGGTAGAGGCCGGGGAGCTGTTTTTT
TRBJ1-4 TRBV2 - - CASSDRRDEKLFF TGTGCCAGCAGCGATAGAAGGGATGAAAAACTGTTTTTT
TRBJ1-6 TRBV2 - once CASMLRRVSDSPLHF TGTGCCAGCATGTTACGTCGGGTTTCTGATTCACCCCTCCACTTT
TRBJ2-3 TRBV6-5 - - CASSKGPSDTQYF TGTGCCAGCAGTAAGGGCCCCTCAGATACGCAGTATTTT
TRBJ2-2 TRBV19 - - CASSMGWGRLTGELFF TGTGCCAGTAGTATGGGCTGGGGCAGGTTGACCGGGGAGCTGTTTTTT
TRBJ2-1 TRBV4-1 - few CASSQDGRRSEQFF TGCGCCAGCAGCCAAGATGGTCGGCGCAGTGAGCAGTTCTTC
TRBJ2-5 TRBV5-4 TRBD2 - CASSFYTSVQTQYF TGTGCCAGCAGCTTTTACACTAGCGTACAGACCCAGTACTTC
TRBJ1-2 TRBV28 TRBD1 - CASSKPGQAYGYTF TGTGCCAGCAGTAAACCGGGACAGGCATATGGCTACACCTTC
TRBJ1-6 TRBV7-8 TRBD1 - CASSYGQGYNSPLHF TGTGCCAGCAGCTACGGACAGGGATATAATTCACCCCTCCACTTT
TRBJ2-7 TRBV7-9 - medium-sized CASSLAGGRAYEQYF TGTGCCAGCAGCTTAGCGGGGGGACGGGCCTACGAGCAGTACTTC
TRBJ2-3 TRBV27 TRBD2 - CASSRWTSGRSDTQYF TGTGCCAGCAGTAGATGGACTAGCGGGAGATCAGATACGCAGTATTTT
TRBJ1-5 TRBV28 TRBD1 - CASSRQGAGNQPQHF TGTGCCAGCAGTCGACAGGGGGCTGGAAATCAGCCCCAGCATTTT
TRBJ1-3 TRBV7-9 - - CASSLAVRYSRKGGNTIYF TGTGCCAGCAGCTTAGCGGTTAGATACTCCAGGAAGGGCGGAAACACCATATATTTT
TRBJ1-4 TRBV28 TRBD1 - CASSPGGGVTNEKLFF TGTGCCAGCAGCCCAGGGGGCGGGGTAACTAATGAAAAACTGTTTTTT
TRBJ1-2 TRBV5-1 - - CASSLLGSHNGYTF TGCGCCAGCAGCTTATTAGGATCCCACAATGGCTACACCTTC
TRBJ2-7 TRBV4-1 TRBD2 once CASSQGLAGGIEQYF TGCGCCAGCAGCCAAGGACTAGCGGGAGGAATCGAGCAGTACTTC
TRBJ2-3 TRBV5-1 TRBD2 - CASSLGTSGVFPPDTQYF TGCGCCAGCAGCTTGGGGACTAGCGGGGTCTTTCCGCCAGATACGCAGTATTTT
TRBJ1-5 TRBV5-5 TRBD1 - CASSLGTDSNQPQHF TGTGCCAGCAGCCTCGGGACAGATAGCAATCAGCCCCAGCATTTT
TRBJ1-1 TRBV4-3 - - CASSQGDGAGTEAFF TGCGCCAGCAGCCAAGGGGATGGGGCCGGGACTGAAGCTTTCTTT
TRBJ1-1 TRBV28 TRBD1 - CASSSWGSGTGEEAFF TGTGCCAGCAGTTCGTGGGGATCCGGGACAGGGGAGGAAGCTTTCTTT
TRBJ2-3 TRBV9 - - CASSEGLDTQYF TGTGCCAGCAGCGAGGGCTTAGATACGCAGTATTTT
TRBJ2-1 TRBV30 - - CAGTGGSGKGGGEQFF TGTGCCGGGACCGGTGGGAGCGGGAAGGGGGGGGGTGAGCAGTTCTTC
TRBJ1-2 TRBV28 TRBD1 - CATQHLSGQQKF TGTGCCACCCAGCATCTTTCGGGACAGCAAAAGTTC
TRBJ1-1 TRBV5-4 - - CASSFTAGATEAFF TGTGCCAGCAGCTTTACCGCAGGGGCCACTGAAGCTTTCTTT
TRBJ2-2 TRBV7-2 - - CASILTFQAMGELFF TGTGCCAGCATCCTAACTTTTCAGGCCATGGGGGAGCTGTTTTTT
TRBJ1-2 TRBV5-1 - - CASSFPQGERYGYTF TGCGCCAGCAGCTTTCCACAGGGAGAACGCTATGGCTACACCTTC
TRBJ2-7 TRBV29-1 - - CSVLKQASSYEQYF TGCAGCGTTCTTAAACAGGCAAGCTCCTACGAGCAGTACTTC
TRBJ2-2 TRBV5-1 TRBD1 - CASSPRTGTNTGELFF TGCGCCAGCAGTCCCCGGACAGGCACGAACACCGGGGAGCTGTTTTTT
TRBJ2-1 TRBV10-3 - - CAISELSSVNNEQFF TGTGCCATCAGTGAGTTATCTAGCGTAAACAATGAGCAGTTCTTC
TRBJ1-5 TRBV9 TRBD1 - CASSVGTGNQPQHF TGTGCCAGCAGCGTGGGGACAGGGAATCAGCCCCAGCATTTT
TRBJ1-5 TRBV7-6 - - CASSLVPGPNQPQHF TGTGCCAGCAGCCTCGTCCCGGGACCCAATCAGCCCCAGCATTTT
TRBJ2-3 TRBV7-2 - - CASSINRVRTDTQYF TGTGCCAGCAGCATCAACAGGGTCCGCACAGATACGCAGTATTTT
TRBJ2-2 TRBV19 - - CASSIGGELFF TGTGCCAGTAGTATAGGAGGGGAGCTGTTTTTT
TRBJ2-5 TRBV19 - - CASSIVAGYQETQYF TGTGCCAGTAGTATAGTGGCGGGCTACCAAGAGACCCAGTACTTC
TRBJ2-3 TRBV11-1 - - CASSLAGTGVDTQYF TGTGCCAGCAGCTTAGCGGGGACTGGAGTGGATACGCAGTATTTT
TRBJ2-1 TRBV11-1 - - CASSLSGNYNEQFF TGTGCCAGCAGCTTATCCGGGAACTACAATGAGCAGTTCTTC
TRBJ2-1 TRBV6-4 TRBD2 - CASSETTSGVYNEQFF TGTGCCAGCAGCGAGACGACTAGCGGGGTTTACAATGAGCAGTTCTTC
TRBJ2-1 TRBV9 - - CASSVAHTDSNEQFF TGTGCCAGCAGCGTAGCTCACACTGACAGCAATGAGCAGTTCTTC
TRBJ2-2 TRBV11-3 - once CASSSRGQNTGELFF TGTGCCAGCAGCTCTCGGGGACAGAACACCGGGGAGCTGTTTTTT